This T cell receptor (beta chain) originates from a study of blood T cell repertoires in COVID-19. Across the whole study: Donors in the United States, Italy and Spain gave samples during acute or convalescent COVID-19.

Participants spanned ages roughly 18 to 95 years and resided in 20 to 30 US areas. Cohort placement rested on clinical history that participants reported themselves. Per the study methods: By means of reference gene primer amplification, nucleated cell counts were estimated. The protocol was immunoSEQ multiplex PCR, while the TCRdb copy is restricted to in-frame clones and leaves out a portion. V and J calls and clone size come straight from that table; D and trimming were deduced from the DNA. Among roughly 300,000 clones listed, about nine tenths were seen once. Trimming removed 3 bases from V and 4 bases from J; junction bases left unmatched: 10. This CDR3 has 16 amino acids. Germline V gives CDR1 SGDLS, CDR2 YYNGEE.

The chain joins TRBV9 to TRBJ1-3; 7 bases fit TRBD1. Sequencing used PBMCs or T cells enriched from blood (not recorded which). The sequence came from a woman aged 18-30 years who had recovered from COVID-19. CDR3 in DNA: TGTGCCAGCAGCGGACAGGGAGAGCTGCGCGGAAACACCATATATTTT. Its protein is CASSGQGELRGNTIYF.